Below, 10 T cell receptor beta chains from the same sample are listed, as sequenced in a study of blood T cell repertoires in COVID-19. The table came from immunoSEQ multiplex PCR; TCRdb's copy has only in-frame clones and leaves some out. The sample lists 200,000 to 250,000 clones, around 86% occurring once. The material sequenced was peripheral blood. Receptor source: a man younger than 40 who had recovered from COVID-19.

This clone was counted a single time. This CDR3 reads CASSVADRGGYQETQYF. Here the CDR3 DNA reads TGTGCCAGCAGCGTAGCTGATAGAGGGGGCTATCAAGAGACCCAGTACTTC. This sequence joins TRBV9 and TRBJ2-5; the match to TRBD1 covers 7 bases. Germline CDR1 reads SGDLS; CDR2 reads YYNGEE. The trim removed 0 bases at V and 2 bases at J, leaving 10 bases unmatched. This CDR3 contains 17 residues.

The chain carries TRBV6-5 and TRBJ1-1; 9 positions agree with TRBD1. In germline, CDR1 is MNHEY, CDR2 SVGAGI. With V trimmed by 2 bases and J by 0 bases, 4 bases remained unmatched. This CDR3 has 16 residues. CDR3 in DNA: TGTGCCAGCAGTTACGGGACAGGGACTATGAACACTGAAGCTTTCTTT. This translates into CASSYGTGTMNTEAFF.

This clone has a single count. The chain recombines TRBV5-1 with TRBJ2-6, with D perhaps TRBD2 (5 bases). CDR1 is SGHRS, CDR2 YFSETQ, per germline. Trimming removed 5 bases from V and 0 bases from J, with 9 bases in between. There are 15 residues in the CDR3. DNA of the CDR3: TGCGCCAGCAGTCGCGACTACTCTGGGGCCAACGTCCTGACTTTC. Translation: CASSRDYSGANVLTF. The variable domain in full, completed from reference TRBV5-1 and TRBJ2-6, reads KAGVTQTPRYLIKTRGQQVTLSCSPISGHRSVSWYQQTPGQGLQFLFEYFSETQRNKGNFPGRFSGRQFSNSRSEMNVSTLELGDSALYLCASSRDYSGANVLTFGAGSRLTVL.

J is TRBJ2-7 and V is TRBV3-1 (or the pseudogene TRBV3-2), with a possible D match to TRBD1 (5 bases). V was shortened by 4 bases and J by 0 bases, with 22 bases between the two germline ends. Germline V gene sequence: CDR1 LGHDT, CDR2 YNNKEL (reference sequence). The CDR3 runs 18 residues. The CDR3 reads CASSRIPQGAVSSYEQYF. The CDR3 coding sequence is TGTGCCAGCAGCCGGATACCCCAGGGCGCGGTTAGCTCCTACGAGCAGTACTTC.

The gene calls are TRBV18 and TRBJ2-2, with TRBD2 matching 7 bases. The CDR3 sequence is 16 residues long. The V gene's germline CDR1 is KGHSH and CDR2 LQKENI. V lost 7 bases and J lost 2; bases outside the gene matches: 10. In DNA, the CDR3 is TGTGCCAGCTTATCCGGGACTACTAGTAACACCGGGGAGCTGTTTTTT. Its protein is CASLSGTTSNTGELFF.

The V call is TRBV7-8, the J call TRBJ2-7; 9 positions match TRBD2. J was trimmed by 0 bases and V by 4 bases; bases with no gene match: 4. CDR1 is SGHVS and CDR2 is FQNEAQ in the germline V gene. This CDR3 comprises 15 residues. The CDR3 sequence is CASSSSGGPSYEQYF. CDR3 DNA: TGTGCCAGCAGCTCGAGCGGGGGGCCCTCCTACGAGCAGTACTTC.

The V and J genes are TRBV2 and TRBJ1-5; D may be TRBD1 (5 bases). Germline V CDR1 and CDR2: SNHLY, FYNNEI. The CDR3 length is 13 residues. V was shortened by 6 bases and J by 7 bases, with 13 bases between the two germline ends. The CDR3 loop reads CASSQGITQPQHF. CDR3 nucleotide sequence: TGTGCCAGCAGCCAGGGAATTACCCAGCCCCAGCATTTT.

This chain connects TRBV3-1 (or the pseudogene TRBV3-2) to TRBJ1-1; possible D gene TRBD1, 5 bases. Germline assignment: CDR1 LGHDT and CDR2 YNNKEL (reference sequence). The V end was cut by 4 bases, the J end by 3 bases, with 12 bases between. The CDR3 covers 14 residues. CDR3 loop: CASSPPGIYTEAFF. The CDR3 nucleotides are TGTGCCAGCAGCCCGCCAGGGATCTACACTGAAGCTTTCTTT.

The table lists this clone with many counts. V and J are TRBV16 and TRBJ1-1; no firm D call. V dropped 4 bases and J dropped 8 bases, with 11 bases sitting between them. The CDR3 totals 12 residues. Germline V gene data show CDR1 as KGHSY and CDR2 as FQNENV. The CDR3 DNA is TGTGCCAGCAGCCGCTCGCGTACCGAAGCTTTCTTT. Amino acids: CASSRSRTEAFF.

This chain connects TRBV6-5 to TRBJ1-1; 8 bases match TRBD1. CDR1 is MNHEY and CDR2 is SVGAGI in the germline V gene. The CDR3 runs 11 residues. CDR3 in amino acids: CAVTGGTEAFF. As DNA, the CDR3 is TGTGCGGTTACAGGGGGCACTGAAGCTTTCTTT.